What follows are 7 T cell receptor beta chains derived from one specimen sequenced in a study of monozygotic twins with inflammatory bowel disease. TCRdb reanalyzed the 5' RACE reads, giving one entry per CDR3 protein sequence and no DNA. The sample is made up of some 150,000 distinct CDR3 sequences, and the top ten hold 2.4% of it. The sample comprised blood. These receptors all stem from a human donor with ulcerative colitis or Crohn's disease, or a healthy co-twin of an affected twin (not recorded which).

V usage is TRBV24-1 and J usage is TRBJ1-5; TCRdb's assignment of TRBD1 cannot be checked, as there is no DNA. The CDR3 is 16 amino acids. Germline V gene data show CDR1 as KGHDR and CDR2 as SFDVKD. CDR3 residues: CATSDLSPGGSQPQHF.

The rearrangement uses TRBV7-6 and TRBJ2-7; TCRdb's assignment of TRBD1 cannot be checked, as there is no DNA. Germline CDR1 is SGHVS and CDR2 is FNYEAQ. The CDR3 spans 18 residues. The CDR3: CASSSYHTRDRGLNEQYF. The variable domain in full, with the rest retrieved from reference TRBV7-6 and TRBJ2-7, is GAGVSQSPRYKVTKRGQDVALRCDPISGHVSLYWYRQALGQGPEFLTYFNYEAQQDKSGLPNDRFSAERPEGSISTLTIQRTEQRDSAMYRCASSSYHTRDRGLNEQYFGPGTRLTVT.

The chain uses TRBV7-2 and TRBJ2-7. The CDR3 covers 15 residues. Germline values: CDR1 SGHTA, CDR2 FQGNSA. CDR3 in amino acids: CASSFSLANTYEQYF.

The chain links TRBV7-3 to TRBJ2-5; TCRdb returns TRBD1, unconfirmable since there is no DNA. The CDR3 is 15 amino acids. CDR1 SGHTA and CDR2 FQGTGA come from the germline V gene. The CDR3 sequence is CASSSGQLPQETQYF. The variable domain in full, completed from reference TRBV7-3 and TRBJ2-5, reads GAGVSQTPSNKVTEKGKYVELRCDPISGHTALYWYRQSLGQGPEFLIYFQGTGAADDSGLPNDRFFAVRPEGSVSTLKIQRTERGDSAVYLCASSSGQLPQETQYFGPGTRLLVL.

This chain uses TRBV28 with TRBJ1-1. Germline lookup yields CDR1 MDHEN and CDR2 SYDVKM. The CDR3 is 11 amino acids. The CDR3 region is CASSSDRSAFF.

The chain employs TRBV7-9 and TRBJ2-7; without DNA, the TCRdb call of TRBD2 cannot be checked. Germline loops: CDR1 SEHNR, CDR2 FQNEAQ (reference sequence). The CDR3 is 16 residues long. The CDR3 is CASSPGLAGILDEQYF.

The V and J genes are TRBV19 and TRBJ1-2; TCRdb picks TRBD1, but there is no DNA to check that call. The CDR3 runs 14 residues. Germline CDR1 and CDR2: LNHDA and SQIVND (reference sequence). CDR3 in amino acids: CASSTSTGDYGYTF.